What follows is one T cell receptor beta chain and its context. The antigen is undetermined. These data belong to a study of T cell clonotyping in hematopoietic cell transplantation. The study's findings and limits: CD4 and CD8 repertoire contributions could not be separated without sorting.

Assay: immunoSEQ multiplex PCR; the TCRdb copy retains only in-frame clones and omits some. The profile shows fewer than 7,000 clones, about 66% of them singletons. Germline values: CDR1 LGHNA, CDR2 YSLEER. The ends were cut back, 2 bases at V and 10 bases at J, with 14 bases in the middle. This CDR3 contains 13 residues. Blood collection times were about day -28 and days 30, 100, 180 posttransplant. The sequences come from PBMCs, collected 180 days after allogeneic stem cell transplant. This chain uses TRBV4-3 with TRBJ1-1; tentative D call: TRBD1 (5 bases). This receptor was taken from a male patient aged 45-60 years who had an allogeneic stem cell transplant from an unrelated donor, so the T cells may come from the graft donor. Some clones in this sample may be carry-over from other donors' samples. CDR3 sequence (DNA): TGCGCCAGCAGCCAACGCGGAGGGGCAGGAGCTTTCTTT. Protein product: CASSQRGGAGAFF.